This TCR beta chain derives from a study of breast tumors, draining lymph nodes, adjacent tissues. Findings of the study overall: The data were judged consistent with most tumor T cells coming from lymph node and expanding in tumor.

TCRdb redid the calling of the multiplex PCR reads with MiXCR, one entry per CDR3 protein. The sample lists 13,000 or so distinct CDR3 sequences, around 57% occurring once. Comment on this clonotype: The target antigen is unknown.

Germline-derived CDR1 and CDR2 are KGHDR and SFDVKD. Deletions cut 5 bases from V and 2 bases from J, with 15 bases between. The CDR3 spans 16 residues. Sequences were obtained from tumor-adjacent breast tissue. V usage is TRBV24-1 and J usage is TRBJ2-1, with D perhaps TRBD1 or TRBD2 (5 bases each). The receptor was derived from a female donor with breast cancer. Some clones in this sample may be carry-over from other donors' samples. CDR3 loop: CATSGGSLEAYNEQFF. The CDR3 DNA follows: TGTGCCACCAGTGGGGGGTCCCTGGAGGCCTACAATGAGCAGTTCTTC.